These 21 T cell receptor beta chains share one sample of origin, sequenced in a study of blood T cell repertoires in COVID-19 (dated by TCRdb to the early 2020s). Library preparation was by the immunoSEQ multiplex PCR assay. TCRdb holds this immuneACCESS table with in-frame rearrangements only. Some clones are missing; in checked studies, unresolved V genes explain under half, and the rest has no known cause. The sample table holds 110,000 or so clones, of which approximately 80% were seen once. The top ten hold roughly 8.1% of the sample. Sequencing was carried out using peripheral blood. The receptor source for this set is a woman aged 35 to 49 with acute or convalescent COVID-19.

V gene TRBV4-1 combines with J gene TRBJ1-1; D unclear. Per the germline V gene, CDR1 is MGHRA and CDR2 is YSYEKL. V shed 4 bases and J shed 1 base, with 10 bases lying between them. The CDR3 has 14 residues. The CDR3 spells CASSLMARNTEAFF. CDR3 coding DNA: TGCGCCAGCAGCCTTATGGCCCGGAACACTGAAGCTTTCTTT.

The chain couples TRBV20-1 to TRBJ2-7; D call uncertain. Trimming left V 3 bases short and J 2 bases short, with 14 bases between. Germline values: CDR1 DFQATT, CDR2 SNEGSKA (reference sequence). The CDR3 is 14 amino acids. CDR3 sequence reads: CSASLTRSPYEQYF. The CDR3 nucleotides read TGCAGTGCTAGTTTGACTCGTTCTCCCTACGAGCAGTACTTC.

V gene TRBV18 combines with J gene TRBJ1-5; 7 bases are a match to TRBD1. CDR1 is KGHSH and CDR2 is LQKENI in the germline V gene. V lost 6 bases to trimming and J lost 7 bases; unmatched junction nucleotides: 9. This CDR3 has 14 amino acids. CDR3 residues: CASSPTGNGQPQHF. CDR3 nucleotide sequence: TGTGCCAGCTCTCCGACAGGGAATGGACAGCCCCAGCATTTT.

DNA of the CDR3: TGTGCCAGTAGTACCCCGGACAGGGCCGATAACACTGAAGCTTTCTTT. This codes for CASSTPDRADNTEAFF. This chain uses TRBV19 with TRBJ1-1; 8 bases map to TRBD1. The CDR3 has 16 residues. Germline CDR1 reads LNHDA; CDR2 reads SQIVND (reference sequence). V shed 4 bases and J 2 bases; nucleotides not matched to a gene: 9.

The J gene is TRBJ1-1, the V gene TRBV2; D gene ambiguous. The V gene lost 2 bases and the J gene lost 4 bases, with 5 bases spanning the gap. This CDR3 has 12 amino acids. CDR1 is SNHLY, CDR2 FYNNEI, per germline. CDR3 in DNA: TGTGCCAGCAGTGAAACAGCCACTGAAGCTTTCTTT. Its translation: CASSETATEAFF.

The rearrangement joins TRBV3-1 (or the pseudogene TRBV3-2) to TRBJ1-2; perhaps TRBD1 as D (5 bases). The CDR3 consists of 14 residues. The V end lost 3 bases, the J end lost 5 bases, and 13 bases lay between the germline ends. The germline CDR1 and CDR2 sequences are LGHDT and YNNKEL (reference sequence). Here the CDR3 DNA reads TGTGCCAGCAGCCATTTATCAGGGCGGTATGGCTACACCTTC. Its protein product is CASSHLSGRYGYTF.

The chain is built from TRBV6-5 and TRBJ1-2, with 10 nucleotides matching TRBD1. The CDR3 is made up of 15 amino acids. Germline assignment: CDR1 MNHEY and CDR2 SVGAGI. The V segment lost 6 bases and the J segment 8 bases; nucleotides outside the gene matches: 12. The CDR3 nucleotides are TGTGCCAGCAGCTTCAATACGGGACAGGGGCACGGCTACACCTTC. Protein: CASSFNTGQGHGYTF.

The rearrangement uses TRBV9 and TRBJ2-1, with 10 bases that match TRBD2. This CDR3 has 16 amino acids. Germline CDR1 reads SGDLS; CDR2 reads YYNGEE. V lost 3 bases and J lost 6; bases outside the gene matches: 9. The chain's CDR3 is CASSAIAGGSFNEQFF. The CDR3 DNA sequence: TGTGCCAGCAGCGCAATAGCGGGGGGCTCATTCAATGAGCAGTTCTTC.

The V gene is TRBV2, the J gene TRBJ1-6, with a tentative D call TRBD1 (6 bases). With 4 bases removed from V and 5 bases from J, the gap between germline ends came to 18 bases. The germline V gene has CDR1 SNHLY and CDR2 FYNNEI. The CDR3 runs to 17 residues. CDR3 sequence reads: CASSAQQGAPHNSPLHF. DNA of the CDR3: TGTGCCAGCAGTGCCCAACAGGGAGCTCCGCATAATTCACCCCTCCACTTT.

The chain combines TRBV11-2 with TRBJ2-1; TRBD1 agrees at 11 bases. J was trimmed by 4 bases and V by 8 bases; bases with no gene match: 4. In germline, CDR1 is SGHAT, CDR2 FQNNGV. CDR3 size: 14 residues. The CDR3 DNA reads TGTGCCAGCCGAGGACAGGGGGCTTACAATGAGCAGTTCTTC. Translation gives CASRGQGAYNEQFF.

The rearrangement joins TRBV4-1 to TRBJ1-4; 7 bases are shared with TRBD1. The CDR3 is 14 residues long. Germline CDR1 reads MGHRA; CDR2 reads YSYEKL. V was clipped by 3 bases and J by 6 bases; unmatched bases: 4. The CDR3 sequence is CASSQRQGYEKLFF. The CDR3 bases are TGCGCCAGCAGCCAGAGACAGGGATATGAAAAACTGTTTTTT.

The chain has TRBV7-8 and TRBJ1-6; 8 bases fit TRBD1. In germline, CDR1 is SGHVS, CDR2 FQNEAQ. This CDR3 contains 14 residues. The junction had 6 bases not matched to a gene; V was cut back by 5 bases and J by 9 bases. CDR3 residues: CASSPGGGISPLHF. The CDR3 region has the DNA TGTGCCAGCAGCCCAGGGGGCGGGATTTCACCCCTCCACTTT.

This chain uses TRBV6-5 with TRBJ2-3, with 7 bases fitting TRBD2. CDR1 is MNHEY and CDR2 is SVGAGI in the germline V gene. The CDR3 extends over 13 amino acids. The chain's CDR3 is CVSGGSLTDTQYF. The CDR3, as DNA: TGTGTTAGCGGCGGGAGTCTGACAGATACGCAGTATTTT.

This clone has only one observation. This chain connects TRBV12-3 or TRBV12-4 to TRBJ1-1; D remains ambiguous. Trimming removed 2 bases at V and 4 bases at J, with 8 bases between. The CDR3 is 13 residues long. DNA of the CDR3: TGTGCCAGCAGTTTAAGTGGAGTCACTGAAGCTTTCTTT. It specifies CASSLSGVTEAFF.

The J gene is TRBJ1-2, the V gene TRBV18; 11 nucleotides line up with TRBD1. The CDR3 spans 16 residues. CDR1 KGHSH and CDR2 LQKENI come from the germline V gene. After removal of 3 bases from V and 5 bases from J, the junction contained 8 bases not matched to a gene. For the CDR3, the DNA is TGTGCCAGCTCACCGCGGACAGGGGGCGATGCTTATGGCTACACCTTC. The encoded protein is CASSPRTGGDAYGYTF.

The CDR3 sequence is CASSLNSNSPLHF. DNA of the CDR3: TGTGCCAGCAGTCTCAACTCTAATTCACCCCTCCACTTT. The chain uses TRBV7-3 and TRBJ1-6; D gene unclear. The CDR3 length is 13 residues. CDR1 and CDR2 from the germline V gene are SGHTA and FQGTGA. Trimming took off 6 bases at V and 6 bases at J, with 9 bases between the two ends.

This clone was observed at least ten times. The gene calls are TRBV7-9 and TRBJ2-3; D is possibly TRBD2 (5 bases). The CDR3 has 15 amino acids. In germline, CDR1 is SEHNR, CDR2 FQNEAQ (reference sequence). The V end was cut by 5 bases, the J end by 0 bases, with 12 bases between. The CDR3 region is CASSRVATSTDTQYF. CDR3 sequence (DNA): TGTGCCAGCAGCAGGGTAGCGACTAGCACAGATACGCAGTATTTT.

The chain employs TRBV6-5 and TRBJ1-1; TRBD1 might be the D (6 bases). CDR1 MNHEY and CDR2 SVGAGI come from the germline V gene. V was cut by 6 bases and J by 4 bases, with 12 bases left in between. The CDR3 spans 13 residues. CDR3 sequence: CASRTGSGTEAFF. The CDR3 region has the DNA TGTGCCAGCAGAACAGGGTCTGGCACTGAAGCTTTCTTT.

The chain's CDR3 is CASERIGTGNGYTF. DNA of the CDR3: TGTGCCAGCGAGAGGATCGGGACAGGGAATGGCTACACCTTC. The chain combines TRBV7-9 with TRBJ1-2, with 9 bases lining up with TRBD1. The germline V gene has CDR1 SEHNR and CDR2 FQNEAQ (reference sequence). V lost 8 bases, J lost 6 bases, and 10 bases stayed unmatched. The CDR3 length is 14 residues.

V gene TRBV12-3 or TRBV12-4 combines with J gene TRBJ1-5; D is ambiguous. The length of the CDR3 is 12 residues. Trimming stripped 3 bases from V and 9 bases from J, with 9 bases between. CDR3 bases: TGTGCCAGCAGTTTTAGGGAGGGGCCCCAGCATTTT. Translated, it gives CASSFREGPQHF.

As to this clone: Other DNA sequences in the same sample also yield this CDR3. CDR3 nucleotides: TGTGCCAGCAGTTTATATGGGGAGCTGTTTTTT. This sequence encodes CASSLYGELFF. The chain is built from TRBV12-3 or TRBV12-4 and TRBJ2-2, with D hard to call. Trimming removed 2 bases from V and 8 bases from J, with 3 bases in between. This CDR3 comprises 11 residues.